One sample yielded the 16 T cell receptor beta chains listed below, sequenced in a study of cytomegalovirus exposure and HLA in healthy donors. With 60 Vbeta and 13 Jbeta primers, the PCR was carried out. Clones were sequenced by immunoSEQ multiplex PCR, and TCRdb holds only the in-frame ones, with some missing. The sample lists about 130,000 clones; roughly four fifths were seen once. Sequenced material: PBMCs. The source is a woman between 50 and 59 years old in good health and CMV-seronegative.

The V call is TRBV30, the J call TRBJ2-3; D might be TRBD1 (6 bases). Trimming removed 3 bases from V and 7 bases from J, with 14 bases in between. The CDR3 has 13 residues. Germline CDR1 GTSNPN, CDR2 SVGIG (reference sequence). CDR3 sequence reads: CAWSSTGLYTQYF. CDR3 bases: TGTGCCTGGAGCTCAACAGGGCTCTATACGCAGTATTTT.

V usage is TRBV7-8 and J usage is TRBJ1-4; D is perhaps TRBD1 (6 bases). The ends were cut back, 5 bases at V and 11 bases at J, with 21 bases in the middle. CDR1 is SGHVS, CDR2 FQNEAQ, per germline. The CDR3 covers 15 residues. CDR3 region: CASSPQGQGIVKLFF. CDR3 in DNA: TGTGCCAGCAGCCCACAGGGCCAGGGGATAGTTAAACTGTTTTTT.

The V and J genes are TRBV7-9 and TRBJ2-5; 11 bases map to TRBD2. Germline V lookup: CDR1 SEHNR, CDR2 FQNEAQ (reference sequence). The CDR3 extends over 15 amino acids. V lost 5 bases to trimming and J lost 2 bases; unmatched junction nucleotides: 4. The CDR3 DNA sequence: TGTGCCAGCAGCCCTGGGACTAGCGGACAAGAGACCCAGTACTTC. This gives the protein CASSPGTSGQETQYF.

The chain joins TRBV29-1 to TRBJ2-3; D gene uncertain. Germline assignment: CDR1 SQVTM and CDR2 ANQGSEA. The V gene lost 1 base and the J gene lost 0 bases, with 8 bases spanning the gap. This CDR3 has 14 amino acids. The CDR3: CSVEGEYSTDTQYF. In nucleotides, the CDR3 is TGCAGCGTTGAAGGAGAGTACAGCACAGATACGCAGTATTTT.

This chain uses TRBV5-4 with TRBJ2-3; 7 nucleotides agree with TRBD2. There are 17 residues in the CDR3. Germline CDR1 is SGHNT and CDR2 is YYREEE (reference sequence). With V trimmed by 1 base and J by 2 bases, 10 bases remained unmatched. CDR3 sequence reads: CASSLRTRPPPTDTQYF. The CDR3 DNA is TGTGCCAGCAGCTTGCGGACTAGGCCCCCCCCCACAGATACGCAGTATTTT. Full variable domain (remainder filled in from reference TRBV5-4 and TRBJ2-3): ETGVTQSPTHLIKTRGQQVTLRCSSQSGHNTVSWYQQALGQGPQFIFQYYREEENGRGNFPPRFSGLQFPNYSSELNVNALELDDSALYLCASSLRTRPPPTDTQYFGPGTRLTVL.

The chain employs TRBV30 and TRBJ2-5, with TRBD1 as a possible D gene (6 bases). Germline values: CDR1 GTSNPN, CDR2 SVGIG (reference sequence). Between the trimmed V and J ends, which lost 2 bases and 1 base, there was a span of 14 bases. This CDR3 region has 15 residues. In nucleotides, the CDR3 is TGTGCCTGGAGTTCCCGGACAGATGGCCAAGAGACCCAGTACTTC. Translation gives CAWSSRTDGQETQYF. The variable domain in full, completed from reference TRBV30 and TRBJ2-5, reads SQTIHQWPATLVQPVGSPLSLECTVEGTSNPNLYWYRQAAGRGLQLLFYSVGIGQISSEVPQNLSASRPQDRQFILSSKKLLLSDSGFYLCAWSSRTDGQETQYFGPGTRLLVL.

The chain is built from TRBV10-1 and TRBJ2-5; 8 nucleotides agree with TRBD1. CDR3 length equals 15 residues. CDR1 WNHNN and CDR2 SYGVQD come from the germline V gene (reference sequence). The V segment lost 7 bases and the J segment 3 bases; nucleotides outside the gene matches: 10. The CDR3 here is CASNPFPGGKETQYF. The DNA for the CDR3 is TGCGCCAGCAATCCCTTCCCAGGGGGCAAAGAGACCCAGTACTTC.

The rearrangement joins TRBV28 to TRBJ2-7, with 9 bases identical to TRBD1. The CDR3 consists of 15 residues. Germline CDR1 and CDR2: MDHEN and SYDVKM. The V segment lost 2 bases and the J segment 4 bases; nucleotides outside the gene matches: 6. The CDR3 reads CASSLGPGQGYEQYF. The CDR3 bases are TGTGCCAGCAGTTTAGGACCGGGACAGGGTTACGAGCAGTACTTC.

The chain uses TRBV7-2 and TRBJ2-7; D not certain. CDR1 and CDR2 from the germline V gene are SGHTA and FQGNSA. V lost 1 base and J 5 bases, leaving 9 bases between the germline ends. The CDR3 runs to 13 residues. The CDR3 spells CASSLGRPHEQYF. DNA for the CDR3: TGTGCCAGCAGCTTAGGGCGGCCCCACGAGCAGTACTTC.

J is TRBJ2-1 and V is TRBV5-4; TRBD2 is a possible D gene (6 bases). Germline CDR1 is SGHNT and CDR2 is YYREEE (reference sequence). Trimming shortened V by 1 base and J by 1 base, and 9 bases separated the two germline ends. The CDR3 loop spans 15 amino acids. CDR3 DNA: TGTGCCAGCAGCTTGAGGGCGGGGTCCTACAATGAGCAGTTCTTC. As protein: CASSLRAGSYNEQFF.

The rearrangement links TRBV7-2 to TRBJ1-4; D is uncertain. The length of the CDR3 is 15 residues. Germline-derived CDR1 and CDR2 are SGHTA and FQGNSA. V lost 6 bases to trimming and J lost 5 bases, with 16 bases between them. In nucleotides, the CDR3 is TGTGCCAGCAGTTCCGGCCGCGGTTACAATGAAAAACTGTTTTTT. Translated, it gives CASSSGRGYNEKLFF. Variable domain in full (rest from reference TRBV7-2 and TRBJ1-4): GAGVSQSPSNKVTEKGKDVELRCDPISGHTALYWYRQSLGQGLEFLIYFQGNSAPDKSGLPSDRFSAERTGGSVSTLTIQRTQQEDSAVYLCASSSGRGYNEKLFFGSGTQLSVL.

CDR3 in amino acids: CASTSWTGNTEAFF. The DNA for the CDR3 is TGTGCCAGCACTTCTTGGACGGGAAACACTGAAGCTTTCTTT. The chain has TRBV2 and TRBJ1-1, with D hard to call. Deletions cut 7 bases from V and 2 bases from J, with 14 bases between. In germline, CDR1 is SNHLY, CDR2 FYNNEI. The CDR3 has 14 amino acids.

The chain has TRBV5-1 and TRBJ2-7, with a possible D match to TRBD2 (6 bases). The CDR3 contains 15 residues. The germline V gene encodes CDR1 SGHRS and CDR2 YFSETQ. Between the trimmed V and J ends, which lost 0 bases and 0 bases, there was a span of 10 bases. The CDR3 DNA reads TGCGCCAGCAGCTTGGCCGGGACTGACTCCTACGAGCAGTACGTC. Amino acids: CASSLAGTDSYEQYV.

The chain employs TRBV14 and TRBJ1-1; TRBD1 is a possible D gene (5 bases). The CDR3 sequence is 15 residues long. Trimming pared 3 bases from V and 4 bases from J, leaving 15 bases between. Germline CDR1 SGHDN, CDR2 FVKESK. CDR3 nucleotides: TGTGCCAGCAGCCAGTGGGGGGGGTTGGGCACTGAAGCTTTCTTT. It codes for CASSQWGGLGTEAFF.

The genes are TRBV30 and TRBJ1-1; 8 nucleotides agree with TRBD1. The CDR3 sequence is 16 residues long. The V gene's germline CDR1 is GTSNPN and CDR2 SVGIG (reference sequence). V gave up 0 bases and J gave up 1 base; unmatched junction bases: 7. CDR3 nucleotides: TGTGCCTGGAGTGTCAACAGGGGGAGGGGGAACACTGAAGCTTTCTTT. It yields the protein CAWSVNRGRGNTEAFF. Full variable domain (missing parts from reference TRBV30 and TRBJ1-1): SQTIHQWPATLVQPVGSPLSLECTVEGTSNPNLYWYRQAAGRGLQLLFYSVGIGQISSEVPQNLSASRPQDRQFILSSKKLLLSDSGFYLCAWSVNRGRGNTEAFFGQGTRLTVV.

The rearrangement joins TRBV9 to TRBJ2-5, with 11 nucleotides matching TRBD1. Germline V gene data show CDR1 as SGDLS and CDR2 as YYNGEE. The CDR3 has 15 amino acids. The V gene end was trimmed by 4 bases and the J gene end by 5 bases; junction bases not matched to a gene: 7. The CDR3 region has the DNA TGTGCCAGCAGCAACGGACAGGGGGCGGATGAGACCCAGTACTTC. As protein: CASSNGQGADETQYF.